This passage covers 23 T cell receptor beta chains from one sample sequenced in a study of CD8 T cells in Susac syndrome. An amount of RNA that ranged from about 0.45 to 1 ug was reverse transcribed with random hexamers. TCRdb called the immunoSEQ multiplex PCR reads again in MiXCR, with one record for every CDR3 protein. The sample carries 300,000 or so distinct CDR3 sequences, just over 90% recorded once. The sequencing sample was made of CD4+ T cells from PBMCs. The receptors were gathered from a human donor with multiple sclerosis.

The V call is TRBV27, the J call TRBJ1-2, with D perhaps matching TRBD1 (5 bases). Germline values: CDR1 MNHEY, CDR2 SMNVEV (reference sequence). The CDR3 loop spans 18 amino acids. Trimming removed 6 bases from V and 1 base from J, with 24 bases in between. The CDR3 loop is CASRRSRDGTRSNYGYTF. CDR3 DNA sequence: TGTGCCAGCAGGCGAAGCCGGGACGGGACCCGAAGTAACTATGGCTACACCTTC.

This clonotype was picked up one time. The CDR3 DNA reads TGTGCCTGGAGAGCACAACAGGGACGCGCCGGGGAGCTGTTTTTT. Translation: CAWRAQQGRAGELFF. The rearrangement joins TRBV30 to TRBJ2-2; D might be TRBD1 (6 bases). Between the trimmed V and J ends, which lost 3 bases and 6 bases, there was a span of 17 bases. The CDR3 has 15 amino acids. From germline, CDR1 is GTSNPN and CDR2 SVGIG (reference sequence).

The chain recombines TRBV4-1 with TRBJ1-4; no firm D call. Trimming removed 4 bases at V and 5 bases at J, with 17 bases between. CDR1 MGHRA and CDR2 YSYEKL come from the germline V gene. The CDR3 length is 16 residues. CDR3 coding DNA: TGCGCCAGCAGCCTTAACCCGGGTCAGCTAAATGAAAAACTGTTTTTT. The encoded protein is CASSLNPGQLNEKLFF.

The chain carries TRBV24-1 and TRBJ2-3; 14 nucleotides align to TRBD2. The V gene's germline CDR1 is KGHDR and CDR2 SFDVKD. The V and J ends lost 4 bases and 4 bases, in that order; junction bases with no gene match: 9. The CDR3 totals 18 residues. The CDR3 is CATSDPTGLAGAADTQYF. Here the CDR3 DNA reads TGTGCCACCAGTGACCCCACGGGACTAGCGGGGGCCGCAGATACGCAGTATTTT.

V is TRBV18 and J is TRBJ1-5; D not certain. The length of the CDR3 is 13 residues. The V gene's germline CDR1 is KGHSH and CDR2 LQKENI. Trimming removed 6 bases at V and 7 bases at J, with 13 bases between. The chain's CDR3 is CASSRGVEQPQHF. CDR3 bases: TGTGCCAGCTCCCGGGGAGTGGAACAGCCCCAGCATTTT.

The chain links TRBV9 to TRBJ1-4; D might be TRBD1 (5 bases). Trimming removed 3 bases from V and 2 bases from J, with 8 bases in between. Germline assignment: CDR1 SGDLS and CDR2 YYNGEE. This CDR3 is built from 14 residues. The CDR3 DNA follows: TGTGCCAGCAGCGAGGGACCGACTAATGAAAAACTGTTTTTT. It encodes CASSEGPTNEKLFF.

The chain uses TRBV3-1 and TRBJ1-2, with D possibly TRBD1 on 5 matching bases. Trimming removed 0 bases at V and 9 bases at J, with 14 bases between. The CDR3 is made up of 14 amino acids. Germline values: CDR1 LGHDT, CDR2 YNNKEL (reference sequence). CDR3 sequence (DNA): TGTGCCAGCAGCCAAGATAAGGGAGACAGACGCTACACCTTC. Amino acids: CASSQDKGDRRYTF.

The chain recombines TRBV29-1 with TRBJ2-5; TRBD2 aligns across 10 bases. CDR1 is SQVTM and CDR2 is ANQGSEA in the germline V gene. The CDR3 loop spans 16 amino acids. V lost 1 base to trimming and J lost 2 bases; unmatched junction nucleotides: 7. In DNA form, the CDR3 reads TGCAGCGTTGAAGTCGGAAGCGGGGGGGCACAAGAGACCCAGTACTTC. The encoded protein is CSVEVGSGGAQETQYF.

The V call is TRBV12-5, the J call TRBJ2-5; D could derive from TRBD1 or TRBD2 (5 bases each). Germline V lookup: CDR1 LGHNT, CDR2 FRNRAP. V was clipped by 10 bases and J by 7 bases, with 25 bases between them. This CDR3 spans 15 amino acids. CDR3 sequence reads: CANGPPGPLEGTQYF. Here the CDR3 DNA reads TGTGCTAATGGCCCCCCGGGACCGTTAGAAGGGACCCAGTACTTC.

The chain couples TRBV10-3 to TRBJ1-1; the D is unclear. Per the germline V gene, CDR1 is ENHRY and CDR2 is SYGVKD. V gave up 3 bases and J gave up 1 base, with 6 bases separating them. The CDR3 has 13 residues. For the CDR3, the DNA is TGTGCCATCAGTGATTCGGGGAACACTGAAGCTTTCTTT. Amino acids: CAISDSGNTEAFF.

In nucleotides, the CDR3 is TGTGCCAGCAGCTCTATGACAGGAAGGAGGAACACTGAAGCTTTCTTT. It translates to CASSSMTGRRNTEAFF. V usage is TRBV7-9 and J usage is TRBJ1-1, with D tentatively TRBD1 (6 bases). Looked up from germline, CDR1 is SEHNR and CDR2 is FQNEAQ (reference sequence). This CDR3 contains 16 residues. V was trimmed by 4 bases and J by 1 base, leaving 16 bases between them.

The CDR3 sequence: CASSQERLTLGYTF. As DNA, the CDR3 is TGTGCCAGCAGCCAAGAAAGGCTGACACTGGGCTACACCTTC. The chain links TRBV4-2 to TRBJ1-2; D not resolved. Trimming took off 0 bases at V and 8 bases at J, with 13 bases between the two ends. Germline V lookup: CDR1 LGHNA, CDR2 YNFKEQ. This CDR3 is 14 amino acids long.

The V gene is TRBV5-4, the J gene TRBJ2-2; D is possibly TRBD1 or TRBD2 (7 bases each). Germline V gene data show CDR1 as SGHNT and CDR2 as YYREEE (reference sequence). V was cut by 5 bases and J by 4 bases, with 21 bases left in between. The CDR3 is 17 residues long. The CDR3 spells CASRGDSSAGVTGELFF. CDR3 DNA sequence: TGTGCCAGCAGGGGGGACAGTTCGGCGGGGGTCACCGGGGAGCTGTTTTTT.

The chain joins TRBV19 to TRBJ2-7; TRBD1 is a possible D gene (5 bases). Germline-derived CDR1 and CDR2 are LNHDA and SQIVND (reference sequence). V lost 3 bases, J lost 3 bases, and 15 bases lay in between. There are 15 residues in the CDR3. The CDR3 DNA reads as TGTGCCAGTAGTATGGGTGACCAGGGATACTACGAGCAGTACTTC. Its protein is CASSMGDQGYYEQYF.

The chain couples TRBV4-1 to TRBJ2-6; the match to TRBD1 covers 8 bases. Germline values: CDR1 MGHRA, CDR2 YSYEKL. The V and J ends lost 2 bases and 9 bases, in that order; junction bases with no gene match: 15. The CDR3 length is 18 residues. The CDR3 bases are TGCGCCAGCAGCCAACTAATAAGACGACAGGGGCGCAACAACGTCCTGACTTTC. The encoded protein is CASSQLIRRQGRNNVLTF.

The chain links TRBV3-1 to TRBJ2-3; D not certain. Deletions cut 1 base from V and 8 bases from J, with 10 bases between. CDR1 and CDR2 from the germline V gene are LGHDT and YNNKEL (reference sequence). The CDR3 spans 13 residues. As DNA, the CDR3 is TGTGCCAGCAGCCAAGGAGCCGGGCCTACGCAGTATTTT. Residues: CASSQGAGPTQYF.

The chain couples TRBV27 to TRBJ1-2; 8 bases align to TRBD1. CDR1 MNHEY and CDR2 SMNVEV come from the germline V gene (reference sequence). With V trimmed by 3 bases and J by 0 bases, 6 bases remained unmatched. CDR3 size: 16 residues. The CDR3 DNA reads TGTGCCAGCAGTTTCTTAGGGACAGGCGCTAACTATGGCTACACCTTC. Translation gives CASSFLGTGANYGYTF.

V is TRBV2 and J is TRBJ2-3, with 8 bases identical to TRBD1. The length of the CDR3 is 15 residues. Trimming cost V 1 base and J 2 bases; bases outside gene matches: 2. From germline, CDR1 is SNHLY and CDR2 FYNNEI. CDR3 amino acids: CASSEGDRITDTQYF. CDR3 nucleotides: TGTGCCAGCAGTGAAGGGGACAGGATCACAGATACGCAGTATTTT.

CDR3: CSARDVATANTEAFF. Here the CDR3 DNA reads TGCAGTGCTAGAGATGTGGCAACGGCGAACACTGAAGCTTTCTTT. The chain is built from TRBV20-1 and TRBJ1-1; no clear D gene. V dropped 0 bases and J dropped 1 base, with 12 bases sitting between them. The length of the CDR3 is 15 residues. CDR1 is DFQATT and CDR2 is SNEGSKA in the germline V gene (reference sequence).

The CDR3 region is CASSSPNIYEQYF. For the CDR3, the DNA is TGTGCCAGCAGTTCCCCAAACATCTACGAGCAGTACTTC. The J gene is TRBJ2-7, the V gene TRBV6-5; D is ambiguous. Germline CDR1 is MNHEY and CDR2 is SVGAGI. With 4 bases removed from V and 3 bases from J, the gap between germline ends came to 10 bases. The CDR3 has 13 residues.

V and J are TRBV20-1 and TRBJ2-3; D gene unclear. This CDR3 is built from 16 residues. Germline V gene sequence: CDR1 DFQATT, CDR2 SNEGSKA (reference sequence). The V end was cut by 7 bases, the J end by 0 bases, with 20 bases between. The CDR3 region is CSGRNQMSASTDTQYF. The CDR3, as DNA: TGCAGTGGCAGAAATCAAATGAGCGCTAGCACAGATACGCAGTATTTT.

The CDR3 is CASSFAGGYYNEQFF. In nucleotides, the CDR3 is TGTGCCAGCAGCTTTGCGGGGGGGTACTACAATGAGCAGTTCTTC. J is TRBJ2-1 and V is TRBV11-2; 9 nucleotides align to TRBD2. This CDR3 has 15 residues. Germline trimming cut 3 bases from V and 3 bases from J; bases unmatched to any gene: 3. CDR1 is SGHAT and CDR2 is FQNNGV in the germline V gene.

The chain combines TRBV4-3 with TRBJ2-1, with 13 bases aligning to TRBD2. The CDR3 extends over 16 amino acids. Germline V gene lookup returns CDR1 LGHNA and CDR2 YSLEER. The trim removed 7 bases at V and 6 bases at J, leaving 9 bases unmatched. The CDR3 region is CASNLGLAGARNEQFF. Written as DNA, the CDR3 is TGCGCCAGCAATCTTGGACTAGCGGGAGCGCGCAATGAGCAGTTCTTC.